This TCR beta chain is drawn from a study of memory CD4+ T cells and cytomegalovirus serostatus. Assay used: immunoSEQ multiplex PCR; TCRdb lists only in-frame clones, some missing. The sample holds 50,000 or so clones, 82% seen once. The sample holds a few counts of this clone. Single viable CD3+CD4+CD8-CD45RO+ cells were sorted as the memory CD4+ T cells. This clonotype was obtained from an adult in good health and CMV-seronegative. Sequenced sample: memory CD4+ T cells from blood.

The CDR3 spells CASSLAVGRGLETQYF. The CDR3, as DNA: TGTGCCAGCAGCTTGGCCGTCGGCAGGGGGCTTGAGACCCAGTACTTC. This chain links TRBV5-6 with TRBJ2-5; 8 nucleotides match TRBD1. Germline CDR1 is SGHDT and CDR2 is YYEEEE. Trimming took 0 bases from V and 5 from J; bases not matched to a gene: 9. The CDR3 has 16 amino acids.